These 24 T cell receptor beta chains share one sample of origin, sequenced in a study of blood T cell repertoires in COVID-19. Using immunoSEQ multiplex PCR, the repertoire was profiled, and TCRdb retains in-frame clones only, with some absent. Here the sample spans about 45,000 clones, around nine tenths being singletons. The sequenced material came from peripheral blood. These receptors were taken from a man between 65 and 79 years old with active COVID-19.

The V call is TRBV7-2, the J call TRBJ1-1; tentatively, D is TRBD1 (6 bases). Trimming removed 4 bases at V and 4 bases at J, with 16 bases between. The CDR3 consists of 15 residues. Germline CDR1 is SGHTA and CDR2 is FQGNSA. CDR3 in DNA: TGTGCCAGCAGCTATAGGGGGGGCTCAGGCACTGAAGCTTTCTTT. Translation gives CASSYRGGSGTEAFF.

The V call is TRBV5-1, the J call TRBJ2-5, with a tentative D call TRBD2 (5 bases). Per the germline V gene, CDR1 is SGHRS and CDR2 is YFSETQ. The CDR3 sequence is 14 residues long. V was trimmed by 2 bases and J by 0 bases, leaving 8 bases between them. The CDR3 coding sequence is TGCGCCAGCAGCTTTGGCGGGTACCAAGAGACCCAGTACTTC. This translates into CASSFGGYQETQYF.

This clone has a handful of counts. This chain uses TRBV19 with TRBJ1-5; TRBD1 matches 7 bases. V trimming: 6 bases; J trimming: 7 bases; junction bases outside the gene matches: 12. Germline V CDR1 and CDR2: LNHDA, SQIVND (reference sequence). The CDR3 sequence is 15 residues long. CDR3 DNA: TGTGCCAGTAGCCCCACAGGGGTATTCGGGCAGCCCCAGCATTTT. Translating gives CASSPTGVFGQPQHF.

This clone was detected only once. The chain combines TRBV7-2 with TRBJ2-3; a weak D match, TRBD1 (5 bases). Trimming took 2 bases from V and 4 from J, leaving 10 bases between them. Germline assignment: CDR1 SGHTA and CDR2 FQGNSA. The CDR3 is made up of 14 amino acids. The CDR3 is CASSLRQGSDTQYF. As DNA, the CDR3 is TGTGCCAGCAGCTTACGGCAGGGTTCAGATACGCAGTATTTT.

This chain links TRBV6-5 with TRBJ1-5; weak D call: TRBD1 (6 bases). Trimming took 2 bases from V and 9 from J, leaving 11 bases between them. In germline, CDR1 is MNHEY, CDR2 SVGAGI. This CDR3 has 13 amino acids. The CDR3 nucleotides read TGTGCCAGCAGTTACGAGTCCAGGGGGCCCCAGCATTTT. Translating gives CASSYESRGPQHF.

The chain couples TRBV5-8 to TRBJ1-6; the D gene is possibly TRBD1 (6 bases). V lost 3 bases to trimming and J lost 5 bases, with 12 bases between them. Germline V lookup: CDR1 SGHTS, CDR2 YDEGEE. The CDR3 runs to 15 residues. CDR3 amino acids: CASSSEDSDNSPLHF. CDR3 DNA sequence: TGTGCCAGCAGCTCAGAGGACAGTGATAATTCACCCCTCCACTTT. The full variable domain, in which reference TRBV5-8 and TRBJ1-6 provide the parts outside the CDR3, is EAGVTQSPTHLIKTRGQQATLRCSPISGHTSVYWYQQALGLGLQFLLWYDEGEERNRGNFPPRFSGRQFPNYSSELNVNALELEDSALYLCASSSEDSDNSPLHFGNGTRLTVT.

The rearrangement joins TRBV5-5 to TRBJ2-1, with 7 positions matching TRBD2. The CDR3 is 16 amino acids. Germline values: CDR1 SGHKS, CDR2 YYEKEE (reference sequence). The ends lost 0 bases at V and 0 bases at J; junction bases unmatched: 3. CDR3 protein: CASSLVGGSSYNEQFF. The DNA of the CDR3 is TGTGCCAGCAGCTTGGTGGGCGGGAGCTCCTACAATGAGCAGTTCTTC.

Here the CDR3 DNA reads TGTGCCAGCAGCCAAGATCAACTAACAGAGACCCAGTACTTC. The encoded protein is CASSQDQLTETQYF. This chain joins TRBV3-1 (or the pseudogene TRBV3-2) and TRBJ2-5; D gene unclear. Germline values: CDR1 LGHDT, CDR2 YNNKEL (reference sequence). The CDR3 sequence is 14 residues long. V was cut by 0 bases and J by 4 bases, with 9 bases left in between.

CDR3 nucleotides: TGTGCCAGCAGTAGACACAGGGGCGGCTATGGCTACACCTTC. Its protein product is CASSRHRGGYGYTF. This chain joins TRBV7-8 and TRBJ1-2; 7 bases line up with TRBD1. The V and J ends lost 6 bases and 4 bases, in that order; junction bases with no gene match: 8. From germline, CDR1 is SGHVS and CDR2 FQNEAQ. The CDR3 extends over 14 amino acids.

V gene TRBV18 combines with J gene TRBJ1-3, with D possibly matching TRBD1 (5 bases). V gave up 2 bases and J gave up 0 bases, with 11 bases separating them. The CDR3 spans 16 residues. CDR1 KGHSH and CDR2 LQKENI come from the germline V gene. DNA of the CDR3: TGTGCCAGCTCACCAACGGGACTCCGCTCTGGAAACACCATATATTTT. Protein: CASSPTGLRSGNTIYF.

The chain carries TRBV9 and TRBJ1-3; the D gene is possibly TRBD1 (5 bases). Trimming removed 6 bases at V and 4 bases at J, with 17 bases between. The CDR3 extends over 15 amino acids. Per germline, CDR1 SGDLS and CDR2 YYNGEE. The CDR3 loop is CASNSLGARGNTIYF. The CDR3 region has the DNA TGTGCCAGCAACTCCCTAGGGGCGAGGGGAAACACCATATATTTT.

The chain carries TRBV7-9 and TRBJ2-1; D not resolved. V lost 1 base, J lost 8 bases, and 9 bases lay in between. The CDR3 is 13 amino acids. Germline V gene lookup returns CDR1 SEHNR and CDR2 FQNEAQ (reference sequence). CDR3: CASSLGGVDEQFF. CDR3 DNA sequence: TGTGCCAGCAGCTTAGGAGGAGTCGATGAGCAGTTCTTC.

The CDR3 sequence: CASTHGSPTGELFF. The CDR3 nucleotides read TGTGCCAGCACTCACGGGTCCCCCACCGGGGAGCTGTTTTTT. This chain uses TRBV6-6 with TRBJ2-2; D not resolved. V shed 7 bases and J shed 4 bases, with 13 bases lying between them. Germline lookup yields CDR1 MNHNY and CDR2 SVGAGI (reference sequence). This CDR3 has 14 residues.

The gene calls are TRBV28 and TRBJ1-1, with 10 positions matching TRBD1. The CDR3 spans 16 residues. Germline lookup yields CDR1 MDHEN and CDR2 SYDVKM. V lost 6 bases, J lost 4 bases, and 11 bases stayed unmatched. The CDR3 loop reads CASSNRQGAGITEAFF. CDR3 nucleotide sequence: TGTGCCAGCAGCAATCGACAGGGGGCTGGTATCACTGAAGCTTTCTTT.

The chain links TRBV18 to TRBJ2-7; TRBD1 aligns across 11 bases. CDR1 and CDR2 (germline): KGHSH, LQKENI. The ends lost 4 bases at V and 5 bases at J; junction bases unmatched: 7. The CDR3 loop spans 15 amino acids. Here the CDR3 DNA reads TGTGCCAGCTCACAAGCCGGGACAGGGGGGAACGAGCAGTACTTC. Its protein product is CASSQAGTGGNEQYF.

This chain's CDR3 is CASSYLGQTYNSPLHF. The CDR3 coding sequence is TGTGCCAGCAGTTACTTGGGACAAACCTATAATTCACCCCTCCACTTT. The chain combines TRBV6-5 with TRBJ1-6; D is possibly TRBD1 (6 bases). The CDR3 consists of 16 residues. The germline V and J ends were trimmed by 1 base and 2 bases, with 9 bases remaining between them. Germline CDR1 reads MNHEY; CDR2 reads SVGAGI.

The gene calls are TRBV7-2 and TRBJ2-1, with 8 nucleotides matching TRBD2. V lost 1 base and J lost 7; bases outside the gene matches: 9. The CDR3 runs 16 residues. CDR1 is SGHTA and CDR2 is FQGNSA in the germline V gene. The CDR3 DNA reads as TGTGCCAGCAGCTTAGAAGTAGGACTAGCAAGAAATGAGCAGTTCTTC. Its protein product is CASSLEVGLARNEQFF.

DNA of the CDR3: TGTGCCAGCAGCCTAATTGGGGGGACGGGCGGAGCTTTCTTT. Its protein product is CASSLIGGTGGAFF. The chain employs TRBV2 and TRBJ1-1; weak D call: TRBD1 (5 bases). The CDR3 sequence is 14 residues long. In germline, CDR1 is SNHLY, CDR2 FYNNEI. Trimming removed 6 bases at V and 10 bases at J, with 21 bases between.

This chain links TRBV6-2 or TRBV6-3 with TRBJ1-5, with D unresolved. The V end was cut by 4 bases, the J end by 5 bases, with 9 bases between. CDR3 length equals 13 residues. The germline V gene has CDR1 MNHEY and CDR2 SVGEGT. The CDR3 DNA reads TGTGCCAGCAGTTCAAGGAGGTATCAGCCCCAGCATTTT. This gives the protein CASSSRRYQPQHF.

The chain employs TRBV30 and TRBJ1-5; no firm D call. Per germline, CDR1 GTSNPN and CDR2 SVGIG (reference sequence). Trimming removed 0 bases at V and 2 bases at J, with 23 bases between. The CDR3 is made up of 19 amino acids. CDR3 nucleotides: TGTGCCTGGAGTGTACTTTGGGGAGGGTCCGGGTTCCGCAATCAGCCCCAGCATTTT. It translates to CAWSVLWGGSGFRNQPQHF.

The chain couples TRBV9 to TRBJ2-3, with D perhaps matching TRBD2 (6 bases). The CDR3 contains 14 residues. Germline V gene data show CDR1 as SGDLS and CDR2 as YYNGEE. V lost 1 base and J 4 bases, leaving 10 bases between the germline ends. CDR3 in amino acids: CASSVLWGADTQYF. The CDR3 nucleotides read TGTGCCAGCAGCGTACTCTGGGGGGCAGATACGCAGTATTTT.

As for this clone: The same CDR3 can be traced to other DNA sequences in this sample. This CDR3 is CASSYSGRGGQYF. For the CDR3, the DNA is TGTGCCAGCAGTTACTCGGGTAGGGGCGGGCAGTACTTC. The V and J genes are TRBV6-5 and TRBJ2-7; TRBD1 might be the D (5 bases). V lost 0 bases and J lost 9, with 12 bases in between. This CDR3 has 13 amino acids. Germline values: CDR1 MNHEY, CDR2 SVGAGI.

The genes are TRBV18 and TRBJ2-7, with unresolved D. This CDR3 is built from 13 residues. Germline V gives CDR1 KGHSH, CDR2 LQKENI. V shed 6 bases and J shed 3 bases, with 12 bases lying between them. The chain's CDR3 is CASSTDLYYEQYF. The CDR3 coding sequence is TGTGCCAGCTCCACAGATCTTTACTACGAGCAGTACTTC.

V usage is TRBV7-2 and J usage is TRBJ1-4; 11 bases align to TRBD1. Germline V gene data show CDR1 as SGHTA and CDR2 as FQGNSA. Unmatched junction bases numbered 3, after V lost 6 bases and J lost 0 bases. The CDR3 is made up of 16 amino acids. As DNA, the CDR3 is TGTGCCAGCAGGTCGGGACAGGGGGCAACTAATGAAAAACTGTTTTTT. Protein product: CASRSGQGATNEKLFF.